This T cell receptor beta chain came from a study of T cell responses to AZD1222 COVID-19 vaccine. Study-level points and caveats: Spike-specific TCR breadth and depth rose after two AZD1222 doses. Unmutated variant regions are reportedly targeted by nearly half of spike-specific TCRs.

This clone has more than one count but fewer than ten. The antigen is undetermined. Germline CDR1 is SNHLY and CDR2 is FYNNEI. The CDR3 is 11 amino acids. The ends were cut back, 5 bases at V and 8 bases at J, with 6 bases in the middle. The data were produced by immunoSEQ multiplex PCR, yet TCRdb's version contains in-frame clones alone and is incomplete. The table lists around 78,000 clones, 70% to 90% of them singletons. This chain joins TRBV2 and TRBJ1-4; D is ambiguous. This sequence was found in an adult in good health. The sequences come from peripheral blood, collected on day 0 of MenACWY control vaccination. CDR3 protein: CASSQWEKLFF. The CDR3 bases are TGTGCCAGCAGTCAATGGGAAAAACTGTTTTTT.